A single sample is the source of the 10 T cell receptor beta chains below, sequenced in a study of cytomegalovirus exposure and HLA in healthy donors (dated by TCRdb to about 2017). Receptor libraries were prepared by the immunoSEQ multiplex PCR assay. For the multiplex PCR, a mixture combining 60 forward primers for TCR Vbeta segments and 13 reverse primers for TCR Jbeta segments was used. TCRdb stores this immuneACCESS table with in-frame sequences only. Part of the clones is absent; in the studies checked, under half of the shortfall reflects unresolved V genes, and no reason is known for the rest. Present in this sample are about 92,000 clones, 60% to 85% of which were seen just once. The top ten hold approximately 7.4% of the sample. The specimen sequenced was PBMCs. The receptors originated from a man in his forties or fifties in good health and CMV-seropositive.

This clone was observed a few times. The chain has TRBV7-8 and TRBJ1-3; TRBD1 agrees at 7 bases. CDR1 is SGHVS, CDR2 FQNEAQ, per germline. The CDR3 extends over 15 amino acids. With 3 bases clipped from V and 0 bases from J, the junction kept 2 bases outside the gene matches. CDR3 in DNA: TGTGCCAGCAGCTTTGACAGGGTCTCTGGAAACACCATATATTTT. As protein: CASSFDRVSGNTIYF.

This chain connects TRBV7-2 to TRBJ1-6; possible D gene TRBD1, 5 bases. CDR1 and CDR2 (germline): SGHTA, FQGNSA. Trimming stripped 0 bases from V and 11 bases from J, with 14 bases between. This CDR3 is 15 amino acids long. This CDR3 is CASSLAGPVVAPLHF. The CDR3 DNA sequence: TGTGCCAGCAGCTTAGCGGGGCCAGTCGTAGCACCCCTCCACTTT.

The J gene is TRBJ2-7, the V gene TRBV5-1, with D possibly being TRBD2 (5 bases). V was pared by 2 bases and J by 1 base, with 10 bases between. CDR1 SGHRS and CDR2 YFSETQ come from the germline V gene. The CDR3 is made up of 14 amino acids. The CDR3 here is CASSLGGDSYEQYF. The CDR3 nucleotides are TGCGCCAGCAGCTTAGGAGGAGATTCCTACGAGCAGTACTTC.

This sequence joins TRBV19 and TRBJ2-1; tentative D call: TRBD1 (6 bases). CDR3 length: 19 residues. V lost 6 bases to trimming and J lost 10 bases, with 34 bases between them. Germline V gene sequence: CDR1 LNHDA, CDR2 SQIVND (reference sequence). CDR3 DNA: TGTGCCAGTAGACCCATAATTTACGGAACAGGGACGAGGGTCAGGGAGCAGTTCTTC. As protein: CASRPIIYGTGTRVREQFF. Based on the CDR3 plus reference TRBV19 and TRBJ2-1, the full variable domain is DGGITQSPKYLFRKEGQNVTLSCEQNLNHDAMYWYRQDPGQGLRLIYYSQIVNDFQKGDIAEGYSVSREKKESFPLTVTSAQKNPTAFYLCASRPIIYGTGTRVREQFFGPGTRLTVL.

V and J are TRBV19 and TRBJ2-5; D is uncertain. V gave up 3 bases and J gave up 4 bases, with 12 bases separating them. This CDR3 spans 14 amino acids. CDR1 and CDR2 from the germline V gene are LNHDA and SQIVND (reference sequence). Here the CDR3 reads CASSMRWQAETQYF. The CDR3 DNA reads as TGTGCCAGTAGTATGAGATGGCAGGCAGAGACCCAGTACTTC. The full variable domain, in which reference TRBV19 and TRBJ2-5 provide the parts outside the CDR3, is DGGITQSPKYLFRKEGQNVTLSCEQNLNHDAMYWYRQDPGQGLRLIYYSQIVNDFQKGDIAEGYSVSREKKESFPLTVTSAQKNPTAFYLCASSMRWQAETQYFGPGTRLLVL.

The chain joins TRBV9 to TRBJ1-5, with D hard to call. Germline CDR1 reads SGDLS; CDR2 reads YYNGEE. Trimming cost V 4 bases and J 4 bases, with 15 bases left between them. This CDR3 contains 15 residues. CDR3 amino acids: CASSPRSGKNQPQHF. DNA for the CDR3: TGTGCCAGCAGCCCCCGTTCCGGTAAGAATCAGCCCCAGCATTTT.

The chain couples TRBV15 to TRBJ2-5; 8 nucleotides agree with TRBD2. Trimming removed 3 bases from V and 5 bases from J; junction bases left unmatched: 11. Germline V CDR1 and CDR2: LNHNV, YYDKDF (reference sequence). This CDR3 is 16 amino acids long. This chain's CDR3 is CATSSYGGGPEETQYF. The DNA for the CDR3 is TGTGCCACCAGCAGTTACGGGGGGGGGCCTGAGGAGACCCAGTACTTC. Using reference TRBV15 and TRBJ2-5 for the parts outside the CDR3, the full variable domain is DAMVIQNPRYQVTQFGKPVTLSCSQTLNHNVMYWYQQKSSQAPKLLFHYYDKDFNNEADTPDNFQSRRPNTSFCFLDIRSPGLGDTAMYLCATSSYGGGPEETQYFGPGTRLLVL.

The rearrangement joins TRBV7-2 to TRBJ2-1; 14 bases line up with TRBD2. The V gene's germline CDR1 is SGHTA and CDR2 FQGNSA. CDR3 size: 15 residues. V lost 3 bases, J lost 8 bases, and 3 bases stayed unmatched. As DNA, the CDR3 is TGTGCCAGCAGCTTGACTAGCGGGGGGGAATATGAGCAGTTCTTC. Amino acids: CASSLTSGGEYEQFF.

The chain carries TRBV13 and TRBJ1-6, with a tentative D call TRBD1 (6 bases). Germline V gene sequence: CDR1 PRHDT, CDR2 FYEKMQ (reference sequence). This CDR3 comprises 17 residues. The V end lost 6 bases, the J end lost 0 bases, and 15 bases lay between the germline ends. CDR3 region: CASSSTGSSSYNSPLHF. The CDR3 DNA follows: TGTGCCAGCAGTTCTACAGGGTCCAGCTCCTATAATTCACCCCTCCACTTT. The complete variable domain, with remaining parts taken from reference TRBV13 and TRBJ1-6, reads AAGVIQSPRHLIKEKRETATLKCYPIPRHDTVYWYQQGPGQDPQFLISFYEKMQSDKGSIPDRFSAQQFSDYHSELNMSSLELGDSALYFCASSSTGSSSYNSPLHFGNGTRLTVT.

This sequence joins TRBV4-3 and TRBJ2-1; D might be TRBD1 (6 bases). The CDR3 contains 14 residues. The germline V gene encodes CDR1 LGHNA and CDR2 YSLEER. Between the trimmed V and J ends, which lost 1 base and 10 bases, there was a span of 14 bases. The CDR3 loop is CASSQVLGAREQFF. As DNA, the CDR3 is TGCGCCAGCAGCCAAGTACTGGGGGCGCGGGAGCAGTTCTTC.